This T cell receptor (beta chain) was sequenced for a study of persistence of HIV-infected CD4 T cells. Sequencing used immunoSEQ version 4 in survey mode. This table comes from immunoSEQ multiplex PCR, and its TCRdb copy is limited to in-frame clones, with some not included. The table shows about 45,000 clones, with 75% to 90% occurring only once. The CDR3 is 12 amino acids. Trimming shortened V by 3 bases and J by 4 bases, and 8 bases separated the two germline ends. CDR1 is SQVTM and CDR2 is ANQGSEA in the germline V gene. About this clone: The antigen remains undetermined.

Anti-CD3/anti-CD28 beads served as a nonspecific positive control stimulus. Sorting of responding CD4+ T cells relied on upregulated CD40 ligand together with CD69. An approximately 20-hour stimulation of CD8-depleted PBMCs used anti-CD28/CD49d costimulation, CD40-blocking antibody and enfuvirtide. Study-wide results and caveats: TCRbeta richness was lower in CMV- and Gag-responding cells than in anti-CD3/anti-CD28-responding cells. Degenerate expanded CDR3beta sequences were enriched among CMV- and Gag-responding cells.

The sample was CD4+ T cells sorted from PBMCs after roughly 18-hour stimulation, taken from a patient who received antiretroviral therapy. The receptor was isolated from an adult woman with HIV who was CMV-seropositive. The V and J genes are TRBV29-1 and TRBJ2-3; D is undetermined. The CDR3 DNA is TGCAGCGTTGAGACCGAGGCAGATACGCAGTATTTT. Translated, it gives CSVETEADTQYF.